This TCR beta chain was recovered during a study of blood T cell repertoires in COVID-19. Study-level background: T cells, B-cell-depleted T cells, or PBMCs provided the cDNA or gDNA that served as material.

TCRdb's copy holds only in-frame clones and misses some; the assay was immunoSEQ multiplex PCR. The sample includes roughly 440,000 clones, about 91% of them seen just once. Per germline, CDR1 GTSNPN and CDR2 SVGIG (reference sequence). Trimming took 6 bases from V and 4 from J, leaving 9 bases between them. CDR3 size: 11 residues. The chain uses TRBV30 and TRBJ1-2; D is possibly TRBD1 (5 bases). The origin of this receptor is a woman aged 45-59 years with COVID-19, enrolled during active disease. Sequenced material: peripheral blood. The DNA for the CDR3 is TGTGCCTGTGACAGATGCTATGGCTACACCTTC. It translates to CACDRCYGYTF.